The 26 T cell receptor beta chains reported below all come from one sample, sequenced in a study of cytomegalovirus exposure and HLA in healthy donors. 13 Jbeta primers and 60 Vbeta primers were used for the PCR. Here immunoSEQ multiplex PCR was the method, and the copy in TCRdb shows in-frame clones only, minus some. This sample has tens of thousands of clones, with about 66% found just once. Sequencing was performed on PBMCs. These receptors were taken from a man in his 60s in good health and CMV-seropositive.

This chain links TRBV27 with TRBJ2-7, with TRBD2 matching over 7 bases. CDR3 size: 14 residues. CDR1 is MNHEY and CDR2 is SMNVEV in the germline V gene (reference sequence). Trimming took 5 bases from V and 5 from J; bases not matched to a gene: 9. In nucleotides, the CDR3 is TGTGCCAGCAGTCCCCTGGGGGGGGACCACGAGCAGTACTTC. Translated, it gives CASSPLGGDHEQYF.

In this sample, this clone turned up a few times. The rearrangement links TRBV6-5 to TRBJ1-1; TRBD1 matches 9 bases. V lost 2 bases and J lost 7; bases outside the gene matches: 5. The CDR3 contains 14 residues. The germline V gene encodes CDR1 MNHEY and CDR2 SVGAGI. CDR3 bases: TGTGCCAGCAGTTACAACAGGGGGCGCATTGAAGCTTTCTTT. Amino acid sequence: CASSYNRGRIEAFF.

The CDR3 DNA sequence: TGTGCCAGCAGCTTAGCCCCGGAAGAGACCCAGTACTTC. The encoded protein is CASSLAPEETQYF. The V gene is TRBV7-2, the J gene TRBJ2-5; D remains ambiguous. The V and J ends lost 0 bases and 3 bases respectively, with 5 bases between them. Germline assignment: CDR1 SGHTA and CDR2 FQGNSA. The CDR3 runs 13 residues.

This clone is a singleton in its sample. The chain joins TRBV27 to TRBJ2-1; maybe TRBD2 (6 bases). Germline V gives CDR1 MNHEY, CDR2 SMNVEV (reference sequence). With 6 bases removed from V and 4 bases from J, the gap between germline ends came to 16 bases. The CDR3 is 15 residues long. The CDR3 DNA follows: TGTGCCAGCAGGGCGGGGCACTCACAATACAATGAGCAGTTCTTC. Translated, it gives CASRAGHSQYNEQFF.

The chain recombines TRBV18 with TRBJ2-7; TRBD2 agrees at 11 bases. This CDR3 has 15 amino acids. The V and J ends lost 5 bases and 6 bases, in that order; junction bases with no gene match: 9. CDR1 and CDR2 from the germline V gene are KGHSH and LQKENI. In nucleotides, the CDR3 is TGTGCCAGCTCATCCCTGACTAGCGGGATTAGCGAGCAGTACTTC. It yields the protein CASSSLTSGISEQYF.

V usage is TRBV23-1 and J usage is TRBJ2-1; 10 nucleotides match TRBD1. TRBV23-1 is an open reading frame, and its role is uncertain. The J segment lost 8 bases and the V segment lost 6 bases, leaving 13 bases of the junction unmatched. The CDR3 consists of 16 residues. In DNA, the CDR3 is TGCGCCAGCAGGAATTCCCCGGGACAGGGGATTGATGAGCAGTTCTTC. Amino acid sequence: CASRNSPGQGIDEQFF.

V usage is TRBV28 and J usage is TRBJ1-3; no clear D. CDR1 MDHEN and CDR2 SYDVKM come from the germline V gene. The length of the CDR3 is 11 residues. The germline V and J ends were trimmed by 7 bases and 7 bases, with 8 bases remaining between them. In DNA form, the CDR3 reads TGTGCCAGCACCACCGGGAACACCATATATTTT. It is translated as CASTTGNTIYF.

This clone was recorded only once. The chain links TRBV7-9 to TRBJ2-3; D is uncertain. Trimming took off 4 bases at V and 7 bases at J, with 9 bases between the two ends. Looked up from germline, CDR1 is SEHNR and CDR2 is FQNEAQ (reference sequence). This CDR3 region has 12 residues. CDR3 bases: TGTGCCAGCAGCTCCCCAGACTATACGCAGTATTTT. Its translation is CASSSPDYTQYF.

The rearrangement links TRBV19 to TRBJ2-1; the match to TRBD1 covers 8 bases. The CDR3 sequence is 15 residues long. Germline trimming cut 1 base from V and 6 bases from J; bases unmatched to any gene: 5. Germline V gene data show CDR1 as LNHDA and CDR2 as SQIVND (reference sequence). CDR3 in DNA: TGTGCCAGTAGTATAGGAGACAGGGGCGTCAATGAGCAGTTCTTC. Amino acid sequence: CASSIGDRGVNEQFF.

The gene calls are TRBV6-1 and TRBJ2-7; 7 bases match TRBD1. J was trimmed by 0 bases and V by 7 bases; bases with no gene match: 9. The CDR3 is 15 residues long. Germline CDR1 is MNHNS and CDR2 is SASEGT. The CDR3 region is CASTNWGQSSYEQYF. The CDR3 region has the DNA TGTGCCAGCACCAACTGGGGACAGAGCTCCTACGAGCAGTACTTC.

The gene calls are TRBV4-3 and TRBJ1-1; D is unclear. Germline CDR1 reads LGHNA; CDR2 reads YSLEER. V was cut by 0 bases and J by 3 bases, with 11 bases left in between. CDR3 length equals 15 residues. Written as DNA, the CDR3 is TGCGCCAGCAGCCAAGAAACTGCCACCTACACTGAAGCTTTCTTT. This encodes CASSQETATYTEAFF.

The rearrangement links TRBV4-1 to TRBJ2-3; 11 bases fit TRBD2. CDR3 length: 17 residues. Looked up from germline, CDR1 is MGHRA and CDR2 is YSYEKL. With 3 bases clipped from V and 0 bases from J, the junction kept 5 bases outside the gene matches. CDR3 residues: CASSQKGLAGSTDTQYF. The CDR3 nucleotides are TGCGCCAGCAGCCAGAAAGGACTAGCGGGTAGCACAGATACGCAGTATTTT.

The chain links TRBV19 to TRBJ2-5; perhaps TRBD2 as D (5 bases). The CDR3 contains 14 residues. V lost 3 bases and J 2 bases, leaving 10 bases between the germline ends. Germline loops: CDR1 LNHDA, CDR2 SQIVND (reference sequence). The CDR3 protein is CASSISDSQETQYF. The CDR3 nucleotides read TGTGCCAGTAGTATTTCGGACTCACAAGAGACCCAGTACTTC.

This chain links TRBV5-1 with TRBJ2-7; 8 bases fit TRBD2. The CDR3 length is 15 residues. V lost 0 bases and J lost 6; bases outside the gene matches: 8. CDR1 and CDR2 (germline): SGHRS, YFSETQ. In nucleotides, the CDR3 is TGCGCCAGCAGCTTGGTGGTGGGGACTAGGGGCGAGCAGTACTTC. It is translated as CASSLVVGTRGEQYF.

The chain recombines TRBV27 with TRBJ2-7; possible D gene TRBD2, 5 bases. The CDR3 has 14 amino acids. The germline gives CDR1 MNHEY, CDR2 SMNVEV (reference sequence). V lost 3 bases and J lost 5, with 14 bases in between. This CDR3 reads CASSLWGVVNEQYF. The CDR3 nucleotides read TGTGCCAGCAGTTTGTGGGGAGTCGTCAACGAGCAGTACTTC.

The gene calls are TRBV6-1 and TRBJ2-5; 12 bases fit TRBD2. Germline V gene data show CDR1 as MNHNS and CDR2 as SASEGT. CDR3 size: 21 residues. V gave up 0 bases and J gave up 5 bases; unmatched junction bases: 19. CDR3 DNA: TGTGCCAGCAGTGAAGCGACCCCGACTAGCGGGAGTAGGTTGGAGGTGGAGACCCAGTACTTC. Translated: CASSEATPTSGSRLEVETQYF.

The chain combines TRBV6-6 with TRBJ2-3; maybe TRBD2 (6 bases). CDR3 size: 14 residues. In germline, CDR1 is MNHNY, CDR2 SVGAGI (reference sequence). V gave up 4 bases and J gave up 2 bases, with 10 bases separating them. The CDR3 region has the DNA TGTGCCAGCAGTTCGACTAGTTACACAGATACGCAGTATTTT. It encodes CASSSTSYTDTQYF.

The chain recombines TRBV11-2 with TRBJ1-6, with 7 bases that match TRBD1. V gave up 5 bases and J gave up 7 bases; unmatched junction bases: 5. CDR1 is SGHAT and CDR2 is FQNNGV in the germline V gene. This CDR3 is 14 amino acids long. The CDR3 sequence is CASSERQGNSPLHF. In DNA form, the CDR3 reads TGTGCCAGCAGCGAAAGACAGGGAAATTCACCCCTCCACTTT. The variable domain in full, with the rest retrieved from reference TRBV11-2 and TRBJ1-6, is EAGVAQSPRYKIIEKRQSVAFWCNPISGHATLYWYQQILGQGPKLLIQFQNNGVVDDSQLPKDRFSAERLKGVDSTLKIQPAKLEDSAVYLCASSERQGNSPLHFGNGTRLTVT.

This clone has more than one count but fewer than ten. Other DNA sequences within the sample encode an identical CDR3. CDR3 region: CASSGREQATSYEQYF. CDR3 bases: TGTGCCAGCAGTGGGCGGGAGCAGGCTACGTCCTACGAGCAGTACTTC. The V and J genes are TRBV2 and TRBJ2-7; 7 bases are a match to TRBD2. V was pared by 4 bases and J by 1 base, with 10 bases of the junction left unmatched. This CDR3 is built from 16 residues. The germline CDR1 and CDR2 sequences are SNHLY and FYNNEI.

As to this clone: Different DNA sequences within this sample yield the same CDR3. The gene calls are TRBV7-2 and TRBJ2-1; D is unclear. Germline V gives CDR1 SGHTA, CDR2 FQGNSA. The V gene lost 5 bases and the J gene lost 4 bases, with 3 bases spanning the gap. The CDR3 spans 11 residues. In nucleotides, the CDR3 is TGTGCCAGCAGCCCATACAATGAGCAGTTCTTC. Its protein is CASSPYNEQFF.

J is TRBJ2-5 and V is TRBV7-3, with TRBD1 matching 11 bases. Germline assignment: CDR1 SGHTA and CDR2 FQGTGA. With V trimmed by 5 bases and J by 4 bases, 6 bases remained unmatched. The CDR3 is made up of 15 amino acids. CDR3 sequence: CASSPDRGRRETQYF. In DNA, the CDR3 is TGTGCCAGCAGCCCGGACAGGGGGCGCAGAGAGACCCAGTACTTC.

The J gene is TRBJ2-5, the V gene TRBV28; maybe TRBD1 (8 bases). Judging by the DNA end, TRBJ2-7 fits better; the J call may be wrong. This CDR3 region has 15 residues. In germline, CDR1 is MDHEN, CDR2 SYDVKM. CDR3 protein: CASSLTGGVTYEQYF. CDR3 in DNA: TGTGCCAGCAGTCTAACAGGGGGGGTCACCTACGAGCAGTACTTC.

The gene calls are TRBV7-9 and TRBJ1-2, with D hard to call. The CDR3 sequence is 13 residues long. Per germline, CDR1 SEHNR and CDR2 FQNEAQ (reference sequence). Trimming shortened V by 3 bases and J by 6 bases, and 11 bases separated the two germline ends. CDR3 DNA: TGTGCCAGCAGCTTGTATATACTTAATGGCTACACCTTC. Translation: CASSLYILNGYTF.

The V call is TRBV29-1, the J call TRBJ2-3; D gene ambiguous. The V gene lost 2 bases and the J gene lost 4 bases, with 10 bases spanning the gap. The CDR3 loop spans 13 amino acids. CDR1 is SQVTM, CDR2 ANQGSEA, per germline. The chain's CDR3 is CSVELGSPDTQYF. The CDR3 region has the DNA TGCAGCGTTGAATTGGGCAGTCCAGATACGCAGTATTTT.

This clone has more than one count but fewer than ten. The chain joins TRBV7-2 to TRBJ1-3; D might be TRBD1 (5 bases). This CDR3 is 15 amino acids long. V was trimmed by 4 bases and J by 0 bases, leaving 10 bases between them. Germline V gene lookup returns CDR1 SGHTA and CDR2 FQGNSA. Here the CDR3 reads CASSSRDSSGNTIYF. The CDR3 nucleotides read TGTGCCAGCAGCTCACGTGACAGCTCTGGAAACACCATATATTTT.

In DNA, the CDR3 is TGTGCCAGTAGTATTGGGGCAGATGAGTTTGAAGCTTTCTTT. This gives the protein CASSIGADEFEAFF. The rearrangement uses TRBV19 and TRBJ1-1, with D perhaps TRBD1 (5 bases). There are 14 residues in the CDR3. The V end lost 3 bases, the J end lost 7 bases, and 15 bases lay between the germline ends. Per the germline V gene, CDR1 is LNHDA and CDR2 is SQIVND (reference sequence).